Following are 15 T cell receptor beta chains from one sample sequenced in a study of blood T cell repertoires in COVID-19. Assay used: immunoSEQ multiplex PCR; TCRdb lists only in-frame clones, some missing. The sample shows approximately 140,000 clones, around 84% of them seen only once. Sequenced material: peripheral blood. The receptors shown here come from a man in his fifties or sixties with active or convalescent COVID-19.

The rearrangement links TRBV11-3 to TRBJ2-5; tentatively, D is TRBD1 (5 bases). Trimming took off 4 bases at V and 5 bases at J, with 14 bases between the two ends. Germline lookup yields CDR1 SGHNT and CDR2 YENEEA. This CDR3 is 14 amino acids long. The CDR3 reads CASSSPTDRETQYF. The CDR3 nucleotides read TGTGCCAGCAGCTCACCGACAGATAGGGAGACCCAGTACTTC.

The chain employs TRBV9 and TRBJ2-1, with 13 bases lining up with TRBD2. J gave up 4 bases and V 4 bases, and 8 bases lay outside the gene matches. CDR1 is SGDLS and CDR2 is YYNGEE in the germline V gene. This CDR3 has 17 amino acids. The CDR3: CASSLVTSGRFYNEQFF. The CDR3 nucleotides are TGTGCCAGCAGCCTAGTGACTAGCGGGAGGTTTTACAATGAGCAGTTCTTC. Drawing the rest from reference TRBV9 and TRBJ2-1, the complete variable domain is DSGVTQTPKHLITATGQRVTLRCSPRSGDLSVYWYQQSLDQGLQFLIQYYNGEERAKGNILERFSAQQFPDLHSELNLSSLELGDSALYFCASSLVTSGRFYNEQFFGPGTRLTVL.

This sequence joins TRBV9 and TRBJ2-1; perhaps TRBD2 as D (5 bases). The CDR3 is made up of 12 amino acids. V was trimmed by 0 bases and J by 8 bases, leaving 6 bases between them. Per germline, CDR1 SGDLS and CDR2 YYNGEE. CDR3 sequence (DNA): TGTGCCAGCAGCGTAGGAGGGTATGAGCAGTTCTTC. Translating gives CASSVGGYEQFF.

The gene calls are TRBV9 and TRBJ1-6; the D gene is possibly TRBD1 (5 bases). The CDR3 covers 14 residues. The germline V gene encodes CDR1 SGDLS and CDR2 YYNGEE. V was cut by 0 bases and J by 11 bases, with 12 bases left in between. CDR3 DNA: TGTGCCAGCAGCGTAGACTCAGGGTACGCACCCCTCCACTTT. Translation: CASSVDSGYAPLHF.

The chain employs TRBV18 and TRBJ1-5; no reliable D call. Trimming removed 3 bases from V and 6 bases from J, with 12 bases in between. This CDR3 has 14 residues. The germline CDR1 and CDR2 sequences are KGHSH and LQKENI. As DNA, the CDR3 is TGTGCCAGCTCACCGGCTAGGGCGGGTCAGCCCCAGCATTTT. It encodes CASSPARAGQPQHF.

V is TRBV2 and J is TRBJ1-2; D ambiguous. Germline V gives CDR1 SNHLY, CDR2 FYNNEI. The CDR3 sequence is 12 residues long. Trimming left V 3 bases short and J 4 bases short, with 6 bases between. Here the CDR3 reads CASSENSYGYTF. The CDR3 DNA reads TGTGCCAGCAGTGAGAACAGCTATGGCTACACCTTC. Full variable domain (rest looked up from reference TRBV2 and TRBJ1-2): EPEVTQTPSHQVTQMGQEVILRCVPISNHLYFYWYRQILGQKVEFLVSFYNNEISEKSEIFDDQFSVERPDGSNFTLKIRSTKLEDSAMYFCASSENSYGYTFGSGTRLTVV.

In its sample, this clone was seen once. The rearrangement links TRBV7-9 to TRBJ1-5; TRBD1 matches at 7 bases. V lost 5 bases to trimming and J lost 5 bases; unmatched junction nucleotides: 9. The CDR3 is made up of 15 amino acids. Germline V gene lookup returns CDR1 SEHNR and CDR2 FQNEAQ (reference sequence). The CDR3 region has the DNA TGTGCCAGCAGCCTAGGGGGACAGCTCGATCAGCCCCAGCATTTT. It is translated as CASSLGGQLDQPQHF.

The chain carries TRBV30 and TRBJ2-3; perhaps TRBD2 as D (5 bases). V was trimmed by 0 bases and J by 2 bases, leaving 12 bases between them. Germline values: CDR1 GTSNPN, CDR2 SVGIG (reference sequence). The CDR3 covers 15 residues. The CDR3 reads CAWSVSGGPTDTQYF. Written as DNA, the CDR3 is TGTGCCTGGAGTGTATCGGGCGGGCCCACAGATACGCAGTATTTT.

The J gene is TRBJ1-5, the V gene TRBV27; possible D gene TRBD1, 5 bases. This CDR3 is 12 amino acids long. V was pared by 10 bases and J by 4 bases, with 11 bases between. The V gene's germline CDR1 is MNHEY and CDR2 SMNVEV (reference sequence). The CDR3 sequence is CATGRGNQPQHF. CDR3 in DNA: TGTGCCACAGGGCGGGGAAATCAGCCCCAGCATTTT.

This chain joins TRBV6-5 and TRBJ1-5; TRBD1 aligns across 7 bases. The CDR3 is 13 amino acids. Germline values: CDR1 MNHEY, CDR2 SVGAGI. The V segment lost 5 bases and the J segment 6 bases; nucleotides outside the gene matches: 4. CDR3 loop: CASSRQGGQPQHF. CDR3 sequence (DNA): TGTGCCAGCAGTAGACAGGGAGGTCAGCCCCAGCATTTT.

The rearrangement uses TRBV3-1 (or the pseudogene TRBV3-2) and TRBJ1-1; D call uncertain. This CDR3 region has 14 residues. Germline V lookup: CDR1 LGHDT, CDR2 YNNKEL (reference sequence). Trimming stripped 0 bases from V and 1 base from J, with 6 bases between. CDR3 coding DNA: TGTGCCAGCAGCCAAGAATTCAGGAACACTGAAGCTTTCTTT. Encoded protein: CASSQEFRNTEAFF.

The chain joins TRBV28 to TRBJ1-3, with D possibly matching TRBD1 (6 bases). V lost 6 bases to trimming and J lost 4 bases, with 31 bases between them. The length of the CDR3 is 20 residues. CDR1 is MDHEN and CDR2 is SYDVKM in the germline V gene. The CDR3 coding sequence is TGTGCCAGCAGGGACCTAACCCTCCCGAGGGGGTCCGGGAAGGGAAACACCATATATTTT. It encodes CASRDLTLPRGSGKGNTIYF.

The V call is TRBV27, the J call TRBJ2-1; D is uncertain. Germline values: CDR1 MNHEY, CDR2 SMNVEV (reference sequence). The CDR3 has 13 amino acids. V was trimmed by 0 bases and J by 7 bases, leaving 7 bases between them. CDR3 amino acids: CASSLSRQNEQFF. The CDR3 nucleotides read TGTGCCAGCAGTTTATCCAGGCAAAATGAGCAGTTCTTC.

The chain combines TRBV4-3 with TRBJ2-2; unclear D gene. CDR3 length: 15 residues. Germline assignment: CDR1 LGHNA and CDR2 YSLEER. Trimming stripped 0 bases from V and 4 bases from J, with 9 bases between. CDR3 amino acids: CASSQDQASTGELFF. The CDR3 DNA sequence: TGCGCCAGCAGCCAAGACCAGGCGAGCACCGGGGAGCTGTTTTTT.

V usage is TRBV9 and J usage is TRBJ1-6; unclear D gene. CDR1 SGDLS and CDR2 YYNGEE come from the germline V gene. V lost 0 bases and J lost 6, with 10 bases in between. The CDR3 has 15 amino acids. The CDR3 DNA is TGTGCCAGCAGCGTAGTGTCCGGGAGTAATTCACCCCTCCACTTT. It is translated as CASSVVSGSNSPLHF.